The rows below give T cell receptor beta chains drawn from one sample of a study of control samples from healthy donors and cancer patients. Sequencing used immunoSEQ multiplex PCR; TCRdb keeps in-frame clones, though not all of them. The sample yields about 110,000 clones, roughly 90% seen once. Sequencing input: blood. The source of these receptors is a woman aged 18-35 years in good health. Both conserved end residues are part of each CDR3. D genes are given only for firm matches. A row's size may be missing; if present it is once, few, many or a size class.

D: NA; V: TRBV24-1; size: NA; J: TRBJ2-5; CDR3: CATSDPEGGKMETQYF; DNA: TGTGCCACCAGTGATCCGGAGGGCGGGAAAATGGAGACCCAGTACTTC
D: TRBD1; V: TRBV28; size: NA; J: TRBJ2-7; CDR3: CASSLSHPGQGAQYF; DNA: TGTGCCAGCAGTTTATCCCATCCGGGACAGGGGGCTCAGTACTTC
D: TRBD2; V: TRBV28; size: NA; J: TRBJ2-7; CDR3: CASTRRGGAYEQYF; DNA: TGTGCCAGCACCCGCCGGGGGGGCGCCTACGAGCAGTACTTC
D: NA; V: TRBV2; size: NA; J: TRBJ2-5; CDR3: CASSGETQYF; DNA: TGTGCCAGCAGTGGTGAGACCCAGTACTTC
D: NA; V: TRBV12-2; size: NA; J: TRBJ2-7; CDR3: CASRPRLAPYEQYF; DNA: TGTGCAAGTCGCCCCCGACTCGCACCCTACGAGCAGTACTTC
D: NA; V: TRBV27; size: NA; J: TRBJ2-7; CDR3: CASRVAALSYEQYF; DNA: TGTGCCAGCAGAGTAGCGGCCCTTTCCTACGAGCAGTACTTC
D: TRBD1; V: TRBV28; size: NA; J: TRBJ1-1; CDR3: CASSSGGGDTEAFF; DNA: TGTGCCAGCAGTTCAGGGGGTGGTGACACTGAAGCTTTCTTT
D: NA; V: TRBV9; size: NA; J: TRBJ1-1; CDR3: CASSPTARGGGNTEAFF; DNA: TGTGCCAGCAGCCCAACCGCCCGGGGGGGCGGGAACACTGAAGCTTTCTTT
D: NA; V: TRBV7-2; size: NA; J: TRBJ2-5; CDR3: CASSLARGRSEETQYF; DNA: TGTGCCAGCAGCTTAGCACGGGGGAGGTCGGAAGAGACCCAGTACTTC
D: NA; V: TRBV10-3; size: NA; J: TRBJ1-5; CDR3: CAIGLGNNQPQHF; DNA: TGTGCCATTGGCTTAGGGAACAATCAGCCCCAGCATTTT
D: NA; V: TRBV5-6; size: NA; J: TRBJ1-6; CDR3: CASSPQGQVRSPLHF; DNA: TGTGCCAGCAGCCCACAGGGTCAGGTTCGATCACCCCTCCACTTT
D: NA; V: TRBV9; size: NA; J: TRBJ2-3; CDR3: CASSVISDTQYF; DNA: TGTGCCAGCAGCGTTATATCAGATACGCAGTATTTT
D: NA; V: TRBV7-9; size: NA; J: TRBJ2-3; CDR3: CASSFHLTSTDTQYF; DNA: TGTGCCAGCAGCTTTCACCTCACTAGCACAGATACGCAGTATTTT
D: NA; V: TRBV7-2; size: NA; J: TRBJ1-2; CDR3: CASSSDLYGYTF; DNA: TGTGCCAGCAGCTCAGACCTCTATGGCTACACCTTC
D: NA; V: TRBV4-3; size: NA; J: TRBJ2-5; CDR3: CASSQGGGYQETQYF; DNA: TGCGCCAGCAGCCAAGGGGGCGGGTACCAAGAGACCCAGTACTTC
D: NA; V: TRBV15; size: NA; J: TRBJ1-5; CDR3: CATSRTTGPQHF; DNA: TGTGCCACCAGCAGAACGACCGGACCCCAGCATTTT
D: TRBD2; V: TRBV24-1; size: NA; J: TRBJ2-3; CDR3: CATSSGGGGTQYF; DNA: TGTGCCACCTCTTCTGGTGGGGGAGGGACGCAGTATTTT
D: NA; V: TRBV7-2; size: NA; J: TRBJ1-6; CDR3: CASSLNRAPNSPLHF; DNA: TGTGCCAGCAGCTTAAACAGGGCACCTAATTCACCCCTCCACTTT
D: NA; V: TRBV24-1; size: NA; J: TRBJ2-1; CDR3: CATSRVGAGNEQFF; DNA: TGTGCCACCAGTCGGGTGGGGGCGGGCAATGAGCAGTTCTTC
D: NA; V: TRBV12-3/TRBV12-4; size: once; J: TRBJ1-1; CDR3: CASSYRAEAFF; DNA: TGTGCCAGCAGCTACAGGGCTGAAGCTTTCTTT
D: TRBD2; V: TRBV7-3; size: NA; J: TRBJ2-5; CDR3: CASSLSGGYQETQYF; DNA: TGTGCCAGCAGCTTAAGCGGGGGGTACCAAGAGACCCAGTACTTC
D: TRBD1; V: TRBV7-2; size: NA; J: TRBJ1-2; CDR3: CASSRPGQGAYGYTF; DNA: TGTGCCAGCAGCCGCCCGGGACAGGGGGCTTATGGCTACACCTTC
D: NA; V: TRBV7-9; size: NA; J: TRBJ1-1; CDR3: CASMGGKGDTEAFF; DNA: TGTGCCAGCATGGGAGGGAAAGGGGACACTGAAGCTTTCTTT
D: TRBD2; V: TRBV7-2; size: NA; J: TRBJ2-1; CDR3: CASSFGSGGSDEQFF; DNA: TGTGCCAGCAGCTTTGGTAGCGGGGGTAGCGATGAGCAGTTCTTC
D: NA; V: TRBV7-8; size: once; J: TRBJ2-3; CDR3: CASSLLGFPDTQYF; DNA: TGTGCCAGCAGCTTACTCGGGTTCCCAGATACGCAGTATTTT
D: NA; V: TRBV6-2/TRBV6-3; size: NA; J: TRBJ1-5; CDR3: CASSYGGASNQPQHF; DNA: TGTGCCAGCAGTTACGGCGGGGCTAGCAATCAGCCCCAGCATTTT
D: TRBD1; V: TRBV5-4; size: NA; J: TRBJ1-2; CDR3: CASSFPAGQGYGYTF; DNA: TGTGCCAGCAGCTTTCCTGCGGGACAGGGCTATGGCTACACCTTC
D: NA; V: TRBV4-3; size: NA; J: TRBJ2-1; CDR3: CASSQDRGGPYNEQFF; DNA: TGCGCCAGCAGCCAAGATAGAGGAGGGCCTTACAATGAGCAGTTCTTC
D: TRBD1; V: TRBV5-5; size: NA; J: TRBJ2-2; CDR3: CASSLASSGGLTGELFF; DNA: TGTGCCAGCAGCTTAGCGTCGTCAGGGGGTTTGACCGGGGAGCTGTTTTTT
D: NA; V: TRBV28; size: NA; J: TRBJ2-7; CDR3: CASSLGGQLSYEQYF; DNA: TGTGCCAGCAGTTTGGGGGGGCAACTCTCCTACGAGCAGTACTTC
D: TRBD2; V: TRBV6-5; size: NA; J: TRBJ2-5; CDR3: CASLGRGPKMTQYF; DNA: TGTGCCAGCCTAGGGAGGGGCCCCAAGATGACCCAGTACTTC
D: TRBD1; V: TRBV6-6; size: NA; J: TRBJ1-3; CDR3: CASRTGSGNTIYF; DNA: TGTGCCAGCAGGACAGGGTCTGGAAACACCATATATTTT
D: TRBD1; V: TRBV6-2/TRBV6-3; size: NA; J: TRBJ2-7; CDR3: CASSSFLTGGGRNEQYF; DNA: TGTGCCAGCAGCTCCTTTCTTACAGGGGGCGGAAGGAACGAGCAGTACTTC
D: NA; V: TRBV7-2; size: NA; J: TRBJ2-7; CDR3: CASSLSRTYEQYF; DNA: TGTGCCAGCAGCTTAAGTCGAACCTACGAGCAGTACTTC
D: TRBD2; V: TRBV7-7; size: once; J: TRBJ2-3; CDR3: CASSSPGLAGGLDTQYF; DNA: TGTGCTAGCAGCTCTCCGGGACTAGCGGGAGGGCTGGATACGCAGTATTTT
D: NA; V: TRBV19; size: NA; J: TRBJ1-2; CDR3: CASSIPGGYYGYTF; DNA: TGTGCCAGTAGTATACCCGGTGGCTACTATGGCTACACCTTC